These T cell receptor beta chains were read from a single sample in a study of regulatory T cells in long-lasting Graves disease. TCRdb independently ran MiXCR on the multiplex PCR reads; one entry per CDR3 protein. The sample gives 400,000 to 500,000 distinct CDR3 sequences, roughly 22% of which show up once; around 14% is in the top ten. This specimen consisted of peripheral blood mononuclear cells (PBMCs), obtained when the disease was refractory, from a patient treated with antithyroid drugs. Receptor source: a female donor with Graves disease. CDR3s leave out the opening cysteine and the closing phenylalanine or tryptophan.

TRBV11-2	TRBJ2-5	ASSLRMTSGQETQY
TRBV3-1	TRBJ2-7	ASSQGDSGSPYEQY
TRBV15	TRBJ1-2	ATSIGGGRLWGYT
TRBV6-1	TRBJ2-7	ASSDRGLAERYEQY
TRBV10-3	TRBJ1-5	AISESGFDLSQPQH
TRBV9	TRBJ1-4	ASSVGLINEKLF
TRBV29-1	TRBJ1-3	SVVWVTGNTIY
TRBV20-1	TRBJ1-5	SATGATPISNQPQH
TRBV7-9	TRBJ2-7	ASSRTVNYEQY
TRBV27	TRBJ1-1	ASSLAGQPVGYTEAF
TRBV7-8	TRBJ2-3	ASSLVGQTAQDTQY
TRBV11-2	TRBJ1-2	ASSVPPSGRGYT
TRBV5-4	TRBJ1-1	ASTGGPGTEAF
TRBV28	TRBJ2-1	ASSPRSGRVDNEQF
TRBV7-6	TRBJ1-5	ASSLGTDRNQPQH
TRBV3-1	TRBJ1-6	ASSQGGPLH
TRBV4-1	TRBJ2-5	ASSPRQGARETQY
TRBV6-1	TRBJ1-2	ATLRAGNYGYT
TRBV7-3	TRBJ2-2	ASSLLGRGATGELF
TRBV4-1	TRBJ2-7	ASSQVRSGQHSYEQY
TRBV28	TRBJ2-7	ASSLWQGSYEQY
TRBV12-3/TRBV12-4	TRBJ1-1	ASILGRRGTEAF
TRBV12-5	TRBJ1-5	ASGPGPVNQPQH
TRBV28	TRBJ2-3	ASPKQETSTDTQY
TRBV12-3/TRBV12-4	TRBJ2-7	ASSPETIEQY
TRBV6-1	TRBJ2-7	ASFDRTSGVYEQY
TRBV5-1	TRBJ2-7	ASSLSGPATSEQY
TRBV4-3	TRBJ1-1	ASSQDRQSEAF
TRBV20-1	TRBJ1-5	SARDWDRGLDQPQH
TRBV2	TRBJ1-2	ASSEVGGYYGYT
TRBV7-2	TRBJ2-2	ASSLRSPGTGELF
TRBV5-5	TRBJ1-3	ASSSTRTRNTIY
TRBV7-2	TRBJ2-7	ASSSGQGTFYEQY
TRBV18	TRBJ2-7	ASSPPRDSYEQY
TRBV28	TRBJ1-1	ASSSGQGKTEAF
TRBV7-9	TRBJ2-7	ASSRQGKYEQY
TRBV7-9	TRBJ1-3	ASSSPLGASSSGNTIY
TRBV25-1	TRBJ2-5	AHPGTPRRETQY
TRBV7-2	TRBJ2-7	ASSLEVATYEQY
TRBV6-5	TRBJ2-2	ASSYPTGLGNTGELF
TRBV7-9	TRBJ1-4	ASSLGGSYHEKLF
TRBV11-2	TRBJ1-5	ASSIGRAGNQPQH
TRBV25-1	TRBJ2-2	ASSGGMRGDGELF
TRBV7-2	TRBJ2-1	ASSGSRSSYNEQF
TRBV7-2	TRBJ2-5	ASSFIGAQY
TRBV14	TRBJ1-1	ANSQVIRTEAF
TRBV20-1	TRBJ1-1	SARIDGFTPEAF
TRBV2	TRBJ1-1	ASSGGGRGGGTEAF
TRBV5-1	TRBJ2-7	ASSLGGGEGYEQY
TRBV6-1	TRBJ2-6	ASSSRDPGSPVLT
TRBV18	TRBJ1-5	ASSHPPGQINQPQH
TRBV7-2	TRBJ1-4	ASSPDSSQEKLF
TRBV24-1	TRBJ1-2	AISPATGTGLNYGYT
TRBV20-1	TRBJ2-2	SATDAGARNRPGELF